This TCR beta chain was sequenced for a study of CD8+ T cells in alopecia areata. The treatment is: oral pan-JAK inhibitor, 5-10 mg twice daily. This clone has only a few counts. CDR3 length: 12 residues. Germline CDR1 SNHLY, CDR2 FYNNEI. J gave up 5 bases and V 6 bases, and 1 base lay outside the gene matches. Reverse transcribed after extraction, RNA yielded cDNA as the sequencing template. The data were produced by immunoSEQ multiplex PCR, yet TCRdb's version contains in-frame clones alone and is incomplete. Among 200,000 to 250,000 clones, around 66% were seen once, and the ten largest hold more than 3.5%.

The receptor's source is a human donor with alopecia areata. Sequencing used CD4+ T cells sorted from blood, obtained at week 4, from a patient treated with tofacitinib. The gene calls are TRBV2 and TRBJ2-1; 7 nucleotides line up with TRBD2. The CDR3 nucleotides are TGTGCCAGCAGCCGGGGGGACAATGAGCAGTTCTTC. This gives the protein CASSRGDNEQFF.